The clone carrying this T cell receptor (beta chain) was counted a few times. Antigen unknown. The data were obtained in a study of beta chain features in type 1 diabetes. General study findings and limits: PCR, the amplification step, might favor shorter templates, equally in patients and controls.

The CDR3 covers 15 residues. Germline assignment: CDR1 MRHNA and CDR2 SNTAGT. Unmatched junction bases numbered 7, after V lost 3 bases and J lost 5 bases. Expressed TCRB transcripts were sequenced because the isolated RNA had all been reverse transcribed beforehand. Profiled with immunoSEQ multiplex PCR; TCRdb holds only in-frame clones, not every one. The data contain about 620,000 clones, roughly a sixth of them singletons. A heparinised blood draw that averaged around 0.12 L was obtained once from each donor. Sequenced material: naive CD4+ T cells from blood. The receptor was isolated from a man aged 18 to 29 in good health. The chain links TRBV6-4 to TRBJ2-3; 8 positions agree with TRBD1. The CDR3 protein is CASSEGQGAEDTQYF. CDR3 bases: TGTGCCAGCAGTGAAGGGCAGGGGGCGGAAGATACGCAGTATTTT.